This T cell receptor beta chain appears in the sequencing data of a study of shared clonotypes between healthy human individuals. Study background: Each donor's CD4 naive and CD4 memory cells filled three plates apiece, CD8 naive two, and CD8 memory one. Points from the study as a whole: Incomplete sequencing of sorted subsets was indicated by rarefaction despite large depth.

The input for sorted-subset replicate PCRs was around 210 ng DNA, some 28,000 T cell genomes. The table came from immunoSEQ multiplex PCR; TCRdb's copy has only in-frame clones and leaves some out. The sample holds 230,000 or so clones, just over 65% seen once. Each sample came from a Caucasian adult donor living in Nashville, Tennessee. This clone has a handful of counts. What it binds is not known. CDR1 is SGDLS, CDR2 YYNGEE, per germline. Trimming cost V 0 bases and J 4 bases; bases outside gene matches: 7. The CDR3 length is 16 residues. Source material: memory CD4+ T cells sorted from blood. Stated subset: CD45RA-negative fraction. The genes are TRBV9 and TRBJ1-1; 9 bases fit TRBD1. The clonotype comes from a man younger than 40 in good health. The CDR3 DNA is TGTGCCAGCAGCGTAGGAAACAGGGGGCATGTCACTGAAGCTTTCTTT. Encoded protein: CASSVGNRGHVTEAFF.